The sequence of this T cell receptor beta chain was determined in a study of T cell responses to AZD1222 COVID-19 vaccine. Germline CDR1 reads SGHNT; CDR2 reads YYREEE (reference sequence). The V end lost 0 bases, the J end lost 2 bases, and 12 bases lay between the germline ends. This CDR3 contains 16 residues. TCRdb keeps only in-frame clones here, not all; method: immunoSEQ multiplex PCR. This table has fewer than 120,000 clones, approximately 92% appearing once. Study-level findings and limits: In a largely white British group with more females than males, clonal diversity was possibly underestimated. Recipients of two AZD1222 doses showed rising Spike-specific TCR breadth and depth. Unmutated variant regions are reportedly the target of nearly half of TCRs that are spike-specific. Dominant at 160-218 and 743-854, vaccine-associated CD4 TCRs also spanned spike.

Remarks on this clone: Its specificity is unknown.

The specimen was peripheral blood, collected 28 days after the second AZD1222 dose. V and J are TRBV5-4 and TRBJ1-3, with D uncertain. The receptor was isolated from an adult who received the AZD1222 COVID-19 vaccine. The CDR3 sequence: CASSLDPARTGNTIYF. The CDR3 nucleotides are TGTGCCAGCAGCTTGGATCCAGCCCGAACTGGAAACACCATATATTTT.